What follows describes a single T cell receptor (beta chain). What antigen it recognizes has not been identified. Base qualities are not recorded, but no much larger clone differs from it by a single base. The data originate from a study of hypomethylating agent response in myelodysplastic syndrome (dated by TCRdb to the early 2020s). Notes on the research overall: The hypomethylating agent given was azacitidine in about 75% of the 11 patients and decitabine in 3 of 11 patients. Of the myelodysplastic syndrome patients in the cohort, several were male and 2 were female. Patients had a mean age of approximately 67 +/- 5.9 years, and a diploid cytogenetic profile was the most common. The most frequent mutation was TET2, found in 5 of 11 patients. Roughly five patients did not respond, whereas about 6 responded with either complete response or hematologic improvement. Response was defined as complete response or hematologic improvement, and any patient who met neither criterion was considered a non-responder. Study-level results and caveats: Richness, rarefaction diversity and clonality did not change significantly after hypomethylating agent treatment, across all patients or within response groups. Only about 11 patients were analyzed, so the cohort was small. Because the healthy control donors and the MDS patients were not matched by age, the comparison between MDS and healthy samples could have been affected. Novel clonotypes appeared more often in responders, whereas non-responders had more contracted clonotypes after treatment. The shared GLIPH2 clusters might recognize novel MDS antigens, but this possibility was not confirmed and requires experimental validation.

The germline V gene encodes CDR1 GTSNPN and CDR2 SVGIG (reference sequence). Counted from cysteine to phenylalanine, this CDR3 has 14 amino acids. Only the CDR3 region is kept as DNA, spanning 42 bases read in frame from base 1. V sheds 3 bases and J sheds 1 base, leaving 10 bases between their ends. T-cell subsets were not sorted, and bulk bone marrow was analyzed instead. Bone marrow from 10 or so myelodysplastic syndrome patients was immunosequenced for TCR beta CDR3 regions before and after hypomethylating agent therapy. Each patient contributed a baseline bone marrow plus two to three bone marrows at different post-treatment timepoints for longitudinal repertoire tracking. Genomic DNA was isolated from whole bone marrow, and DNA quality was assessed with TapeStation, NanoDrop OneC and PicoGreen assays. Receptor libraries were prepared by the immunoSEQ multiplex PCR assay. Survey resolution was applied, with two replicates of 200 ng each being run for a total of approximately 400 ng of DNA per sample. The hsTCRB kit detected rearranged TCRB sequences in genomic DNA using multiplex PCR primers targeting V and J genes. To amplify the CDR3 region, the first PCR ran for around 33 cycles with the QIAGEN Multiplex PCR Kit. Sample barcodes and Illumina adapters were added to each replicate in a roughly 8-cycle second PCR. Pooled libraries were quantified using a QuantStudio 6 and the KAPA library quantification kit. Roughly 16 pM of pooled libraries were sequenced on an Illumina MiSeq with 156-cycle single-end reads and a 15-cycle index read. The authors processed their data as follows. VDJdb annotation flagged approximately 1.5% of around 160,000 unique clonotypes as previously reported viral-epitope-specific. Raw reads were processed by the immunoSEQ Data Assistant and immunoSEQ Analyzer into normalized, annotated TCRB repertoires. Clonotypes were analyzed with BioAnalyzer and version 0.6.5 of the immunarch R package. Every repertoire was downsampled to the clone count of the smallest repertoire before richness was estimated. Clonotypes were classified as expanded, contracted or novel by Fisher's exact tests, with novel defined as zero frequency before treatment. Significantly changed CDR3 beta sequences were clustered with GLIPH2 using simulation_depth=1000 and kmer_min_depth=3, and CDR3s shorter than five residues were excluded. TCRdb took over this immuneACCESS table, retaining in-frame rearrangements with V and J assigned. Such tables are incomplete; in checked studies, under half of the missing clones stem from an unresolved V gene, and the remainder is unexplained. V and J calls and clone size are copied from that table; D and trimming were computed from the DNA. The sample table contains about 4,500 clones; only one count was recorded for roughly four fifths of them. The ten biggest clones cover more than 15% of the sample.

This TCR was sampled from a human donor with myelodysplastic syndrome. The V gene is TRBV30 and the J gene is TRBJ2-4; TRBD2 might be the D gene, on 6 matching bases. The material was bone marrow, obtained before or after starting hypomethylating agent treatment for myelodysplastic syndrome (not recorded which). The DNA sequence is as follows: TGTGCCTGGAGAGGAGGGCAGGCCAAAAACATTCAGTACTTC. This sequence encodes CAWRGGQAKNIQYF.